Each of the 9 T cell receptor beta chains below was sequenced from the same sample in a study of blood T cell repertoires in COVID-19. Clones were sequenced by immunoSEQ multiplex PCR, and TCRdb holds only the in-frame ones, with some missing. The data show over 150,000 clones, with roughly 80% seen just once and 9% to 14% held by the top ten. Source material: peripheral blood. Receptors were obtained from a woman aged 55-70 years with COVID-19, enrolled during active disease.

This CDR3 reads CASSLNMFSANEKLFF. The CDR3 bases are TGTGCCAGCAGCTTAAATATGTTCTCCGCTAATGAAAAACTGTTTTTT. The rearrangement joins TRBV7-6 to TRBJ1-4; no clear D. The germline gives CDR1 SGHVS, CDR2 FNYEAQ. The CDR3 covers 16 residues. V lost 2 bases and J lost 3, with 13 bases in between.

The chain recombines TRBV5-8 with TRBJ1-2; 7 bases fit TRBD1. After removal of 3 bases from V and 5 bases from J, the junction contained 10 bases not matched to a gene. CDR3 length: 15 amino acids. Germline V gene lookup returns CDR1 SGHTS and CDR2 YDEGEE. Here the CDR3 DNA reads TGTGCCAGCAGCTCGTGGGCAACAGGGGATTATGGCTACACCTTC. Protein product: CASSSWATGDYGYTF.

The rearrangement uses TRBV7-9 and TRBJ2-3; 8 bases match TRBD2. The CDR3 runs 17 residues. Germline-derived CDR1 and CDR2 are SEHNR and FQNEAQ (reference sequence). V lost 4 bases to trimming and J lost 4 bases; unmatched junction nucleotides: 13. The CDR3 sequence: CASSSLPGLVSPDTQYF. The CDR3 region has the DNA TGTGCCAGCAGCTCATTACCGGGACTAGTTTCCCCAGATACGCAGTATTTT.

This clone was detected once. The rearrangement joins TRBV14 to TRBJ1-2, with D possibly being TRBD1 (6 bases). CDR1 and CDR2 (germline): SGHDN, FVKESK. The CDR3 loop spans 12 amino acids. V shed 4 bases and J shed 11 bases, with 14 bases lying between them. CDR3 amino acids: CASSPRTDRYTF. Written as DNA, the CDR3 is TGTGCCAGCAGCCCCCGGACAGACCGTTACACCTTC.

This clone appeared once. The CDR3 nucleotides are TGTGCCAGCAGCCGAGACAGGGACTCTGGGGCCAACGTCCTGACTTTC. Encoded protein: CASSRDRDSGANVLTF. The rearrangement joins TRBV2 to TRBJ2-6; 7 bases are shared with TRBD1. Trimming cost V 6 bases and J 0 bases; bases outside gene matches: 5. Germline loops: CDR1 SNHLY, CDR2 FYNNEI. The CDR3 covers 16 residues.

The chain combines TRBV23-1 with TRBJ2-3; TRBD2 matches 7 bases. TRBV23-1 is identified as an open reading frame with a role that is uncertain. The length of the CDR3 is 16 residues. With V trimmed by 0 bases and J by 0 bases, 3 bases remained unmatched. The CDR3 region is CASSQSSGISTDTQYF. CDR3 coding DNA: TGCGCCAGCAGTCAATCAAGCGGGATTAGCACAGATACGCAGTATTTT.

This chain links TRBV10-1 with TRBJ2-2; perhaps TRBD1 as D (6 bases). V was trimmed by 6 bases and J by 3 bases, leaving 11 bases between them. The length of the CDR3 is 14 residues. The V gene's germline CDR1 is WNHNN and CDR2 SYGVQD (reference sequence). CDR3 loop: CASRPKGDTGELFF. The CDR3 bases are TGCGCCAGCAGACCGAAGGGGGACACCGGGGAGCTGTTTTTT.

This chain joins TRBV11-1 and TRBJ1-3; D is ambiguous. Per germline, CDR1 SGHAT and CDR2 FQDESV (reference sequence). V lost 7 bases to trimming and J lost 0 bases, with 10 bases between them. The CDR3 consists of 14 residues. For the CDR3, the DNA is TGTGCCAGCACCTGGACTGCCTCTGGAAACACCATATATTTT. This sequence encodes CASTWTASGNTIYF.

The V call is TRBV13, the J call TRBJ2-7; TRBD1 aligns across 7 bases. The CDR3 extends over 13 amino acids. V lost 0 bases and J lost 5; bases outside the gene matches: 1. Germline-derived CDR1 and CDR2 are PRHDT and FYEKMQ (reference sequence). CDR3 in amino acids: CASSLGRGNEQYV. The DNA for the CDR3 is TGTGCCAGCAGCTTAGGCAGGGGGAACGAGCAGTACGTC.